What follows describes a single T cell receptor beta chain. These data are taken from a study of blood T cell repertoires in COVID-19. Overall study: Acute and convalescent COVID-19 samples came from the United States, Italy and Spain. From T cells, B-cell-depleted T cells, or PBMCs came the material, which was cDNA or gDNA.

How the authors handled the data: Reference gene primer amplification in the assay estimated nucleated cell counts. The table came from immunoSEQ multiplex PCR; TCRdb's copy has only in-frame clones and leaves some out. The V and J calls and the clone size are those of that table, but D and trimming were determined from the DNA. The table shows over 110,000 clones, with approximately 88% occurring only once. The sequencing sample was made of peripheral blood. This receptor was taken from a woman aged 45-59 years with acute or convalescent COVID-19.

CDR3 loop: CASSAHPSGSTDTQYF. The CDR3 nucleotides read TGTGCCAGCAGCGCCCACCCGTCGGGGAGCACAGATACGCAGTATTTT. The rearrangement uses TRBV7-2 and TRBJ2-3, with a possible D match to TRBD2 (5 bases). This CDR3 has 16 residues. Between the trimmed V and J ends, which lost 5 bases and 0 bases, there was a span of 15 bases. CDR1 and CDR2 from the germline V gene are SGHTA and FQGNSA.